Sequencing of this T cell receptor beta chain was carried out in a study of regulatory T cells in long-lasting Graves disease. As to this clonotype: A much bigger clone sits one base away, suggesting this may be a read error.

Through Arm-PCR of CDR3 regions and iRepertoire HTBI primers, TCR beta libraries were built. TCRdb fed the multiplex PCR reads into MiXCR, producing one record per CDR3 protein. The sample carries 240,000 or so distinct CDR3 sequences, around 20% recorded once. The germline gives CDR1 SGHAT, CDR2 FQNNGV. The CDR3 spans 14 residues. Regarding time point: newly diagnosed GD, antithyroid drugs for less than 3 months. The authors made the TCR library using RNA they extracted from PBMCs. The starting material was peripheral blood mononuclear cells (PBMCs), obtained at new diagnosis, from a patient treated with antithyroid drugs. The clonotype was recovered from a female donor with Graves disease. The chain has TRBV11-2 and TRBJ1-2, with unresolved D. The CDR3 sequence is CASRPTMGHYGYAF. CDR3 DNA sequence: TGTGCCAGCAGGCCGACGATGGGTCACTATGGCTACGCCTTC.